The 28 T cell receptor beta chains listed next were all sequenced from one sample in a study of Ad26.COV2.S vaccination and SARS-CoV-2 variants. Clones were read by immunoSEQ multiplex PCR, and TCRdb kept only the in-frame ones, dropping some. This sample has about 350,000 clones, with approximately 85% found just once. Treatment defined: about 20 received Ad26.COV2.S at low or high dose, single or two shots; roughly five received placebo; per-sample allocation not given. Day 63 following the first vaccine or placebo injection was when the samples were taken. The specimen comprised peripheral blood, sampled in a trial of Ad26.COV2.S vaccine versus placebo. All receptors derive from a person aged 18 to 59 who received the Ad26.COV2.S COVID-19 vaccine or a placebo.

CDR3 sequence (DNA): TGTGCCAGCAGCTTAGGCGGCGGGCTAGCGGGAGGGCAGGATACGCAGTATTTT. The encoded protein is CASSLGGGLAGGQDTQYF. The chain links TRBV7-2 to TRBJ2-3; 12 positions agree with TRBD2. V lost 1 base to trimming and J lost 6 bases; unmatched junction nucleotides: 11. This CDR3 has 18 residues. Germline V gene sequence: CDR1 SGHTA, CDR2 FQGNSA.

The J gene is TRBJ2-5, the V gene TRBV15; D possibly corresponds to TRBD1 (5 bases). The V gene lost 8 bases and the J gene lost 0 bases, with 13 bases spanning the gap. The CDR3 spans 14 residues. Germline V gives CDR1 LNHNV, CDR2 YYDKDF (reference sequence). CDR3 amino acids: CATGAGLYQETQYF. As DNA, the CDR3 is TGTGCCACCGGGGCAGGCCTGTACCAAGAGACCCAGTACTTC. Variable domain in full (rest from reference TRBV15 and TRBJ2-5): DAMVIQNPRYQVTQFGKPVTLSCSQTLNHNVMYWYQQKSSQAPKLLFHYYDKDFNNEADTPDNFQSRRPNTSFCFLDIRSPGLGDTAMYLCATGAGLYQETQYFGPGTRLLVL.

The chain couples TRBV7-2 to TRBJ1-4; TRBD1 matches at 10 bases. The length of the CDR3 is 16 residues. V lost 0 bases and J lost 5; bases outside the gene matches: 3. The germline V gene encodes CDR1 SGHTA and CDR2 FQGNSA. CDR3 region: CASSLARTGGNEKLFF. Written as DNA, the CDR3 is TGTGCCAGCAGCTTAGCGAGGACAGGGGGGAATGAAAAACTGTTTTTT.

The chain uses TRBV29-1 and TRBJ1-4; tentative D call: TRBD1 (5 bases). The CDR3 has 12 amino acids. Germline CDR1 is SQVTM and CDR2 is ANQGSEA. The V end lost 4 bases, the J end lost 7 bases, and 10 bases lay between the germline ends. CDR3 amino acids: CSVVERGEKLFF. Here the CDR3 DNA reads TGCAGCGTTGTCGAAAGGGGTGAAAAACTGTTTTTT.

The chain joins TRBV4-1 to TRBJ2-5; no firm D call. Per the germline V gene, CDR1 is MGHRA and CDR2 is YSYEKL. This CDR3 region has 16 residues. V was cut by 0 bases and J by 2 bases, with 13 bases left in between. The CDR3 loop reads CASSQDLYRVQETQYF. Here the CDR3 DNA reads TGCGCCAGCAGCCAAGATTTATATCGGGTGCAAGAGACCCAGTACTTC.

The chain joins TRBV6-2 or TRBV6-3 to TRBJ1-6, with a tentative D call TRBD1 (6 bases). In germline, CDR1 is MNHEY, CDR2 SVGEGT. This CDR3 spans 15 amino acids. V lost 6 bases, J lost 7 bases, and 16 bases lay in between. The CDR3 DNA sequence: TGTGCCAGCAGCCGACAGGCGGTCGGAAATTCACCCCTCCACTTT. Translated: CASSRQAVGNSPLHF.

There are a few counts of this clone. CDR3 nucleotides: TGTGCCAGCAGCCAAGATCTTAGCCCTGGAAACACCATATATTTT. Residues: CASSQDLSPGNTIYF. The chain links TRBV3-1 (or the pseudogene TRBV3-2) to TRBJ1-3; D not certain. Germline CDR1 reads LGHDT; CDR2 reads YNNKEL (reference sequence). Trimming shortened V by 0 bases and J by 2 bases, and 8 bases separated the two germline ends. The CDR3 runs to 15 residues.

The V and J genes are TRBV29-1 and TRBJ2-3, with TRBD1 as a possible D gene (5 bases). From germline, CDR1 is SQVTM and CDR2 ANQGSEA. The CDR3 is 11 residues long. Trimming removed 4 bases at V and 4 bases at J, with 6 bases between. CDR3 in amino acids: CSVVQADTQYF. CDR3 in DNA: TGCAGCGTTGTACAGGCAGATACGCAGTATTTT.

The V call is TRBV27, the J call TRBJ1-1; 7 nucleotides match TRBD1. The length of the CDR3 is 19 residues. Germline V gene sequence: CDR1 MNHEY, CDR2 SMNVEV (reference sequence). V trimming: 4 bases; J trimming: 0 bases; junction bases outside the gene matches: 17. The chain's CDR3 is CASSSTFRDSRYLNTEAFF. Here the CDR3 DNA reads TGTGCCAGCAGTTCCACATTTCGGGACAGCAGATACTTGAACACTGAAGCTTTCTTT.

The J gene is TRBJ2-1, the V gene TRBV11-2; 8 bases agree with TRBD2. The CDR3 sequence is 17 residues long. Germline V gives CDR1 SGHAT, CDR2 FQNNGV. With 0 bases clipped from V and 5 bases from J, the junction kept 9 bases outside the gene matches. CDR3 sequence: CASSLDFVTSGNNEQFF. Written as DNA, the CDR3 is TGTGCCAGCAGCTTAGATTTTGTAACTAGCGGAAACAATGAGCAGTTCTTC.

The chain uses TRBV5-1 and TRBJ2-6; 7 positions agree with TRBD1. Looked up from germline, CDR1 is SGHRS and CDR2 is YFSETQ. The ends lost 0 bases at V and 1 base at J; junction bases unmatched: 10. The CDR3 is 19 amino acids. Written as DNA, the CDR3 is TGCGCCAGCAGCTTGGGGCAGGGGGTAACCTATTCTGGGGCCAACGTCCTGACTTTC. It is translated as CASSLGQGVTYSGANVLTF.

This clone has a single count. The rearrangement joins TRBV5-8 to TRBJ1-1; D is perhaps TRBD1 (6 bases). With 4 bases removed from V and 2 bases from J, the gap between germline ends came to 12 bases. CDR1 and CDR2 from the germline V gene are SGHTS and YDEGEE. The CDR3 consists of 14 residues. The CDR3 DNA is TGTGCCAGCAGCCCACTGGACAGAAACACTGAAGCTTTCTTT. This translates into CASSPLDRNTEAFF.

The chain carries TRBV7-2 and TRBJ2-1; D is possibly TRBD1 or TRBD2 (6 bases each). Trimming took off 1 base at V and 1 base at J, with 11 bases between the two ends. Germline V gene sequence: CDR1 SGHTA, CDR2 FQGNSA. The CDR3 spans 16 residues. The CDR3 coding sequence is TGTGCCAGCAGCTTAGGGGGGCTAGCGTCCTACAATGAGCAGTTCTTC. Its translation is CASSLGGLASYNEQFF.

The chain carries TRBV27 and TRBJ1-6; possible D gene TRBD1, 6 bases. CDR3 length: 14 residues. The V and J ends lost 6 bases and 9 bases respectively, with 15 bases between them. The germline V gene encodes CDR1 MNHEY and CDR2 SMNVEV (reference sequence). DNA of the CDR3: TGTGCCAGCAGCTACAGGGATTTCGGTTCACCCCTCCACTTT. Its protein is CASSYRDFGSPLHF.

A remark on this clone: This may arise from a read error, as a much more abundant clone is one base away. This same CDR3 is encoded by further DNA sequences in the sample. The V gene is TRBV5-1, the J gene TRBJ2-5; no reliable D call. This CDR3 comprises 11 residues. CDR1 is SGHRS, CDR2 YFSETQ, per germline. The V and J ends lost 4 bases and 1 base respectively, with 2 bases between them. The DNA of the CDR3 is TGCGCCAGCAGCCTCCAAGAGACCCAGTACTTC. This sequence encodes CASSLQETQYF.

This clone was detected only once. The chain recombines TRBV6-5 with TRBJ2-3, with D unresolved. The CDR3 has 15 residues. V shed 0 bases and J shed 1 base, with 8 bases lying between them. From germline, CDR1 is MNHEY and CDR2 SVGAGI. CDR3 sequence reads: CASSYSAAGTDTQYF. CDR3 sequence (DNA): TGTGCCAGCAGTTACTCTGCTGCGGGCACAGATACGCAGTATTTT.

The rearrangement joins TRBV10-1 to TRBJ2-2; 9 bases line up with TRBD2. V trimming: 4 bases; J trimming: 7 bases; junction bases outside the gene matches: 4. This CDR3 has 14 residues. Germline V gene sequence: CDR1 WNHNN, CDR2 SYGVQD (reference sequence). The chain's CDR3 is CASSVRREGGELFF. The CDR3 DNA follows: TGCGCCAGCAGTGTACGGCGGGAGGGCGGGGAGCTGTTTTTT.

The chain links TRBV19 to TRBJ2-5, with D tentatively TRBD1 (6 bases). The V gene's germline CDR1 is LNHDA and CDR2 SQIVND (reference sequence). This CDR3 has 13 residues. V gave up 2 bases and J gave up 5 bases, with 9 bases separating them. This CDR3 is CASSIQGLETQYF. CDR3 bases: TGTGCCAGTAGTATACAGGGGCTGGAGACCCAGTACTTC.

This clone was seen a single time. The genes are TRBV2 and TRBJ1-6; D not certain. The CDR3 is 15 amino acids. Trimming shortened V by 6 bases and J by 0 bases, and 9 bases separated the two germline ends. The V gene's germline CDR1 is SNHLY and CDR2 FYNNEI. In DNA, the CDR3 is TGTGCCAGCAGGGGAAGTAGCTCCTATAATTCACCCCTCCACTTT. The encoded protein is CASRGSSSYNSPLHF.

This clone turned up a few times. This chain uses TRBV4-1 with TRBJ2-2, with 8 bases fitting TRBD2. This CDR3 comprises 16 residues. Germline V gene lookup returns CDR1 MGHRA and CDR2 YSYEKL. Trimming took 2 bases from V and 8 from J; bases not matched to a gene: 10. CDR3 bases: TGCGCCAGCAGCCAACACCTTAGCGGGATCCAGGGGGAGCTGTTTTTT. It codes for CASSQHLSGIQGELFF.

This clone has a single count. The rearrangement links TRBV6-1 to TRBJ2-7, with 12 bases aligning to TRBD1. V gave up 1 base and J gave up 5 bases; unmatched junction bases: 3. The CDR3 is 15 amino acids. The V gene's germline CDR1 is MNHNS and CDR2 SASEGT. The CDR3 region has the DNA TGTGCCAGCAGTGAAGTGGGACAGGGGGCCAACGAGCAGTACTTC. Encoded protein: CASSEVGQGANEQYF.

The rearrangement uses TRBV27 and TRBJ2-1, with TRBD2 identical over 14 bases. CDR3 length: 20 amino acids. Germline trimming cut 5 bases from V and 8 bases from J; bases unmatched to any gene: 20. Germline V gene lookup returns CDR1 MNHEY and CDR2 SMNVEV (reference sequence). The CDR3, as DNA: TGTGCCAGCAGTCACCCCCGGACTAGCGGGGGGCCGATTGCCAGCCATGAGCAGTTCTTC. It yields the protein CASSHPRTSGGPIASHEQFF.

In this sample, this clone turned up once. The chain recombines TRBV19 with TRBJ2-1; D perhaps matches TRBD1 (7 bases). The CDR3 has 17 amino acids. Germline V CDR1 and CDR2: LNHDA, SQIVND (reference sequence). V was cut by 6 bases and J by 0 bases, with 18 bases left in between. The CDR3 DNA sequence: TGTGCCAGTAGACACATGTCGCGGGACAGCTCCTACAATGAGCAGTTCTTC. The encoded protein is CASRHMSRDSSYNEQFF.

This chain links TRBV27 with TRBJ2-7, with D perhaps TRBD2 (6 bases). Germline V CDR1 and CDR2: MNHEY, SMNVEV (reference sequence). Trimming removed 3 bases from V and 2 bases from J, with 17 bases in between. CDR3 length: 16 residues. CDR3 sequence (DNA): TGTGCCAGCAGTTTTTGGGTGGCGGAGGGAGCCTACGAGCAGTACTTC. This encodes CASSFWVAEGAYEQYF.

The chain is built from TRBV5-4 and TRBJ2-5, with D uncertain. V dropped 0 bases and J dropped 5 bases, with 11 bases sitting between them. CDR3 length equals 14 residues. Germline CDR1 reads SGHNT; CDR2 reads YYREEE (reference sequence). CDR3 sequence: CASSLGPLSETQYF. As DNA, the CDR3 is TGTGCCAGCAGCTTGGGCCCCCTGAGTGAGACCCAGTACTTC.

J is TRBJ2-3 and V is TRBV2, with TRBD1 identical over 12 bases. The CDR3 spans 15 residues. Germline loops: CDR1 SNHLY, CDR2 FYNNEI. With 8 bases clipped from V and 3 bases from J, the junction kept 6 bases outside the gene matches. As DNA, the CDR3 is TGTGCCAGCCCTCAGGGACAGGGGGCTACAGATACGCAGTATTTT. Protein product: CASPQGQGATDTQYF.

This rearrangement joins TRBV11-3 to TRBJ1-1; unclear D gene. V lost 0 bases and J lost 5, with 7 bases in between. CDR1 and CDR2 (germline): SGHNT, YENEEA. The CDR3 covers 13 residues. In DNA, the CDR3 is TGTGCCAGCAGCTTAGATCAATCGACTGAAGCTTTCTTT. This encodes CASSLDQSTEAFF.

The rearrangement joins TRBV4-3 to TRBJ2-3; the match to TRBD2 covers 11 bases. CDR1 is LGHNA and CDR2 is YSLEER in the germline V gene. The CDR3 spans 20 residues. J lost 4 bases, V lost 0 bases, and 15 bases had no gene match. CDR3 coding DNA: TGCGCCAGCAGCCAAGAACCAAGTCAGCGCGGACTAGCGGGCTCAGATACGCAGTATTTT. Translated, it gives CASSQEPSQRGLAGSDTQYF.